This TCR beta chain was sequenced in a study of identical twins. This CDR3 contains 13 residues. Germline V lookup: CDR1 DFQATT, CDR2 SNEGSKA (reference sequence). V shed 3 bases and J shed 4 bases, with 12 bases lying between them. General study points: Insertions were reduced in abundant cord blood beta clonotypes but not in memory repertoires.

Healthy Caucasians provided all donations. One entry per CDR3 protein, called by TCRdb with MiXCR from the 5' RACE reads. The sample shows approximately 490,000 distinct CDR3 sequences, about a fifth of them seen only once. Note on this clonotype: Its specificity is not known.

A further study also used this sample, focusing on yellow fever vaccine responses in identical twins. From that paper: Reportedly, the T cell response mounted by twins to vaccine seemed partly convergent, partly personalized.

This rearrangement joins TRBV20-1 to TRBJ1-1; no clear D. This TCR was sampled from a woman younger than 30 in good health. Sequences were obtained from CD4+ T cells sorted from blood. The CDR3: CSASDGRVTEAFF. The DNA of the CDR3 is TGCAGTGCTAGTGATGGACGGGTCACTGAAGCTTTCTTT.